The rows below give T cell receptor beta chains drawn from one sample of a study of blood T cell repertoires in COVID-19. Sequencing was performed with immunoSEQ multiplex PCR; in TCRdb, only in-frame clones are kept and a portion is missing. This sample has more than 85,000 clones; around four fifths occur once, and the top ten carry 9.5% to 10%. The sequencing input was peripheral blood. The source is a man aged 40-50 years with active or convalescent COVID-19. CDR3s include the opening cysteine and the closing phenylalanine or tryptophan. D genes are given only for firm matches. Size is stated for part of the rows, as once, few or many counts, or as a class when the clone is expanded.

CDR3 DNA,CDR3 protein,clone size,V gene,D gene,J gene
TGTGCCAGTAGCACCCCGGGGGGGCCGGGGAATGAGCAGTTCTTC,CASSTPGGPGNEQFF,.,TRBV19,TRBD2,TRBJ2-1
TGTGCCAGCAGCCAACCCCAGGGCGACAACACTGAAGCTTTCTTT,CASSQPQGDNTEAFF,.,TRBV3-1/TRBV3-2,.,TRBJ1-1
TGTGCCAGCCCCCGAGGGGAGACCCAGTACTTC,CASPRGETQYF,few,TRBV27,.,TRBJ2-5
TGTGCCAGCAGCTTAGGACTAAGTGGTCAGCCCCAGCATTTT,CASSLGLSGQPQHF,.,TRBV7-2,.,TRBJ1-5
TGTGCCGTCCAAGAGGACATGAACACTGAAGCTTTCTTT,CAVQEDMNTEAFF,.,TRBV19,.,TRBJ1-1
TGTGCCAGCAGCCCATTTAGCGGGTTCTCCTACGAGCAGTACTTC,CASSPFSGFSYEQYF,.,TRBV11-2,TRBD2,TRBJ2-7
TGTGCCAGTAGTATTTTTGGCCCGGGCTCCTACGAGCAGTACTTC,CASSIFGPGSYEQYF,.,TRBV19,.,TRBJ2-7
TGTGCCAGCAGTTATCGGGACAGGCAGTTAGCTAACTATGGCTACACCTTC,CASSYRDRQLANYGYTF,.,TRBV6-4,TRBD1,TRBJ1-2
TGTGCCAGCAGCTTAGAGGTGACTGGAACCACCGGGGAGCTGTTTTTT,CASSLEVTGTTGELFF,.,TRBV7-6,.,TRBJ2-2
TGTGCCAGCAGTTTCAGCTACGAGCAGTACTTC,CASSFSYEQYF,.,TRBV12-3/TRBV12-4,.,TRBJ2-7
TGTGCCAGCAGCCAAGAGGCAGGGTCTGGCTATGGCTACACCTTC,CASSQEAGSGYGYTF,.,TRBV3-1/TRBV3-2,.,TRBJ1-2
TGTGCCAGCAGCACGACTAGCGGGGGCACAGATACGCAGTATTTT,CASSTTSGGTDTQYF,.,TRBV7-3,TRBD2,TRBJ2-3
TGCAGTGCTAGTGACAGAGGACTAGCGGCAACAGATACGCAGTATTTT,CSASDRGLAATDTQYF,.,TRBV20-1,TRBD2,TRBJ2-3
TGTGCCAGCAGCCAAGGTGGAGGGGAAGCTTTCTTT,CASSQGGGEAFF,.,TRBV14,.,TRBJ1-1
TGTGCCAGCGGCCAGGGGGCGGAGGATAACGGGGAGCTGTTTTTT,CASGQGAEDNGELFF,.,TRBV6-2/TRBV6-3,TRBD1,TRBJ2-2
TGTGCCAGACCGGGACAGGGGGCTCGCGGCTACACCTTC,CARPGQGARGYTF,few,TRBV19,TRBD1,TRBJ1-2
TGCGCCAGCAGCACAGGGGGCGGGAGCTATGGCTACACCTTC,CASSTGGGSYGYTF,.,TRBV5-1,TRBD1,TRBJ1-2
TGTGCCAGCAGTTACTCTATACATGGAGGGACAGATACGCAGTATTTT,CASSYSIHGGTDTQYF,once,TRBV6-5,.,TRBJ2-3
TGCGCCAGCAGCCAAGTTTTGGGAGGTGGGGCCAACGTCCTGACTTTC,CASSQVLGGGANVLTF,once,TRBV4-1,.,TRBJ2-6
TGCAGCGTCCAACACCCTCGAGGGCAGACTGAGCAGTTCTTC,CSVQHPRGQTEQFF,.,TRBV29-1,.,TRBJ2-1
TGTGCCAGCAGTAAGGAGGCTAGCAATCAGCCCCAGCATTTT,CASSKEASNQPQHF,.,TRBV27,.,TRBJ1-5
TGCGCCAGCAGCTTGGCCAGGCAGGGACTTAATTCACCCCTCCACTTT,CASSLARQGLNSPLHF,.,TRBV5-1,.,TRBJ1-6
TGTGCCTGGAGTGTGGCAGGGGGAGGAAATCAGCCCCAGCATTTT,CAWSVAGGGNQPQHF,.,TRBV30,TRBD1,TRBJ1-5
TGTGCCAGCAGCTTACGAGGGGGACAGATTGCCCGGGGGGCCAACGTCCTGACTTTC,CASSLRGGQIARGANVLTF,.,TRBV7-3,TRBD1,TRBJ2-6
TGTGCCAGCAGTTACCGAGGTGTGTTCAATCAGCCCCAGCATTTT,CASSYRGVFNQPQHF,once,TRBV6-5,.,TRBJ1-5
TGTGCCAGCAGCTATAGCGGGGGGCCCTACGAGCAGTACTTC,CASSYSGGPYEQYF,few,TRBV7-2,TRBD2,TRBJ2-7
TGTGCCAGCAGCTTAGCCTTAACAGGGGGCGAAAAAGAGACCCAGTACTTC,CASSLALTGGEKETQYF,.,TRBV11-2,TRBD1,TRBJ2-5
TGTGCCAGCAGCCAAGTTACGGGACAGGGGAACACTGAAGCTTTCTTT,CASSQVTGQGNTEAFF,.,TRBV3-1/TRBV3-2,TRBD1,TRBJ1-1
TGTGCCAGCAGCTTGGGGGGCAGCGGGGGAATGGGCTACGAGCAGTACTTC,CASSLGGSGGMGYEQYF,.,TRBV5-4,TRBD2,TRBJ2-7
TGCGCCAGCAGGGGACTAGCGGCCGGGGAGGCAGATACGCAGTATTTT,CASRGLAAGEADTQYF,.,TRBV5-1,TRBD2,TRBJ2-3
TGTGCCAGTAGTATTCGCAGTCAGGGCTCTGGGGCCAACGTCCTGACTTTC,CASSIRSQGSGANVLTF,.,TRBV19,.,TRBJ2-6
TGTGCCAGCAGCCCCGCGGTGAAGGGGCGCGATGGCTACACCTTC,CASSPAVKGRDGYTF,.,TRBV7-3,.,TRBJ1-2
TGTGCCAGCAGTGAAGGCGCAGGGCTGAGCACAGATACGCAGTATTTT,CASSEGAGLSTDTQYF,.,TRBV2,.,TRBJ2-3
TGTGCCAGCAGCCAGCAGGGAGGGGGAAGTGAAGCTTTCTTT,CASSQQGGGSEAFF,.,TRBV7-3,.,TRBJ1-1
TGTGCCTGGAGTGAGGGGTCTGGCAATCAGCCCCAGCATTTT,CAWSEGSGNQPQHF,.,TRBV30,.,TRBJ1-5
TGTGCCAGTAGCGGACAGGGCCAATCACCCCTCCACTTT,CASSGQGQSPLHF,.,TRBV19,TRBD1,TRBJ1-6
TGTGCCAGCAGCCCATCCGGGGGGGTTCTCGAGACCCAGTACTTC,CASSPSGGVLETQYF,few,TRBV9,TRBD2,TRBJ2-5
TGCGCCAGCAGTGAATCTGGGTCGGGGGGGACGCAGTATTTT,CASSESGSGGTQYF,.,TRBV10-1,TRBD2,TRBJ2-3
TGTGCCAGCAGTTTTGGACAGGGCGGGTCACCCCTCCACTTT,CASSFGQGGSPLHF,.,TRBV6-2/TRBV6-3,TRBD1,TRBJ1-6
TGCGCCAGCAGCCCCACGGGTGCCACTGAAGCTTTCTTT,CASSPTGATEAFF,few,TRBV5-1,.,TRBJ1-1
TGTGCCAGCAGGTCATACAGTCTCCCTAATGAAAAACTGTTTTTT,CASRSYSLPNEKLFF,.,TRBV27,.,TRBJ1-4
TGTGCCAGCAGTCCCGACAGGGCGGAGGTGCGGGCTTTCTTT,CASSPDRAEVRAFF,.,TRBV27,TRBD1,TRBJ1-1
TGTGCCACCAGCAGGGGACAGGGGTATACTAATGAAAAACTGTTTTTT,CATSRGQGYTNEKLFF,.,TRBV15,TRBD1,TRBJ1-4
TGTGCCAGCAGCGCCAGGGGTGTCACTAATGAAAAACTGTTTTTT,CASSARGVTNEKLFF,.,TRBV7-9,.,TRBJ1-4
TGTGCCAGCAGTGTTGGCGGGTATGGCACAGATACGCAGTATTTT,CASSVGGYGTDTQYF,.,TRBV9,.,TRBJ2-3
TGTGCCAGCGAGGCCACGAACACCGGGGAGCTGTTTTTT,CASEATNTGELFF,few,TRBV6-5,.,TRBJ2-2
TGCGCCAGCAGTGTCACCCGGGGACTTAGCGAGCAGTACTTC,CASSVTRGLSEQYF,.,TRBV10-2,.,TRBJ2-7
TGCGCCAGCAGCGTAGCACAGGGGGCAGGTGGAAACACCATATATTTT,CASSVAQGAGGNTIYF,.,TRBV5-1,TRBD1,TRBJ1-3
TGTGCCAGTAGTATTGGGGGACAGGGGGGAGAGACCCAGTACTTC,CASSIGGQGGETQYF,.,TRBV19,TRBD1,TRBJ2-5
TGTGCCAGCAGCCGCATTGCGGGTTATACAGATACGCAGTATTTT,CASSRIAGYTDTQYF,.,TRBV7-3,.,TRBJ2-3
TGTGCCAGCAGTTTAACGGGAGGTCAGCCCCAGCATTTT,CASSLTGGQPQHF,once,TRBV12-3/TRBV12-4,.,TRBJ1-5
TGTGCCAGCAGCTTATGGGGGCCACAGGGGGCCAAAAACATTCAGTACTTC,CASSLWGPQGAKNIQYF,.,TRBV7-9,TRBD1,TRBJ2-4